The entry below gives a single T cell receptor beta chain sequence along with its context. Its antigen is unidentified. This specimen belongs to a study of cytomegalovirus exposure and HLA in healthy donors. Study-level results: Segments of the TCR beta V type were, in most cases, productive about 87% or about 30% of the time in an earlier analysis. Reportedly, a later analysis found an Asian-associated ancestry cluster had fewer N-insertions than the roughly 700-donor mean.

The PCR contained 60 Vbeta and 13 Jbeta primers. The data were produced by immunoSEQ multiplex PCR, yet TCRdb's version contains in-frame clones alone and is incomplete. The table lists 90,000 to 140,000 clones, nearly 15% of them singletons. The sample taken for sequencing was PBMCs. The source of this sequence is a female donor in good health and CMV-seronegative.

As DNA, the CDR3 is TGTGCCAGTTGGGGCCGGGTAGCGGGACGGTACGAGCAGTACTTC. It translates to CASWGRVAGRYEQYF. This chain links TRBV19 with TRBJ2-7; 8 bases agree with TRBD2. CDR1 is LNHDA, CDR2 SQIVND, per germline (reference sequence). CDR3 size: 15 residues. V was clipped by 8 bases and J by 4 bases; unmatched bases: 13.